Listed below are T cell receptor beta chains from one sample, sequenced in a study of blood T cells in healthy people across ages. TCRdb redid the calling of the 5' RACE reads with MiXCR, one entry per CDR3 protein. The sample lists around 2 million distinct CDR3 sequences; more than 35% were seen once. The sequenced material came from blood. The receptors derive from a human donor in good health. Both conserved end residues are part of each CDR3. A D gene is named only where the DNA matches it firmly. The listing skips clone size in some rows; elsewhere it reads once, few, many or a size class.

TRBJ2-7 TRBV25-1 TRBD1 few CANDRGLSEQYF TGTGCCAACGACAGGGGGCTTAGCGAGCAGTACTTC
TRBJ1-2 TRBV4-1 TRBD1 few CASSQVTGEANYGYTF TGCGCCAGCAGCCAAGTAACAGGGGAGGCTAACTATGGCTACACCTTC
TRBJ2-3 TRBV11-2 TRBD2 - CASSFRGGGQNTQYF TGTGCCAGCAGCTTCCGGGGCGGGGGTCAAAATACGCAGTATTTT
TRBJ1-2 TRBV5-1 - - CASSSRDTMLHAGYTF TGCGCCAGCAGCTCCCGGGACACCATGCTACATGCGGGCTACACCTTC
TRBJ1-1 TRBV4-2 - - CASSQVSSADTEAFF TGTGCCAGCAGCCAAGTTTCTTCCGCGGACACTGAAGCTTTCTTT
TRBJ2-5 TRBV11-2 - few CASSSIRGPEEQYF TGTGCCAGCAGCTCAATCCGTGGCCCGGAGGAGCAGTACTTC
TRBJ2-7 TRBV20-1 - few CSARAGRSSYEQYF TGCAGTGCTAGAGCGGGACGGAGCTCCTACGAGCAGTACTTC
TRBJ1-2 TRBV7-2 - - CASSLGVVAGYTF TGTGCCAGCAGCTTAGGGGTAGTAGCGGGCTACACCTTC
TRBJ2-1 TRBV7-9 - - CASSSGLQFF TGTGCCAGCAGCTCGGGTCTTCAGTTCTTC
TRBJ1-2 TRBV29-1 TRBD1 many CSVEERTGFYGYTF TGCAGCGTTGAGGAGCGGACAGGGTTCTATGGCTACACCTTC
TRBJ2-3 TRBV6-5 - - CASRKPGGTDTQYF TGTGCCAGCAGAAAGCCGGGCGGCACAGATACGCAGTATTTT
TRBJ2-3 TRBV5-1 - - CASSLSRNADTQYF TGCGCCAGCAGCTTGTCCCGGAACGCAGATACGCAGTATTTT
TRBJ1-4 TRBV6-6 - few CASSYVAFEKLFF TGTGCCAGCAGTTACGTGGCTTTTGAAAAACTGTTTTTT
TRBJ1-4 TRBV2 - few CASSEARGREKLFF TGTGCCAGCAGTGAAGCGCGGGGAAGGGAAAAACTGTTTTTT
TRBJ2-5 TRBV7-9 TRBD2 many CASSLGGSVTQYF TGTGCCAGCAGCTTGGGAGGGAGCGTGACCCAGTACTTC
TRBJ2-4 TRBV5-6 TRBD2 - CASSPTSGGYIQYF TGTGCCAGCAGCCCAACTAGCGGTGGATACATTCAGTACTTC
TRBJ2-4 TRBV7-2 - - CASSHGQSSEQYF TGTGCCAGCAGCCACGGACAGTCGTCTGAGCAGTACTTC
TRBJ1-2 TRBV4-2 - - CASSQERDISGYTF TGTGCCAGCAGCCAAGAGAGGGACATCTCTGGCTACACCTTC
TRBJ1-2 TRBV6-2/TRBV6-3 - - CASSTRDGPSGYTF TGTGCCAGCAGTACCAGAGACGGTCCCTCAGGCTACACCTTC
TRBJ2-1 TRBV7-9 - - CASSPTEVDKQFF TGTGCCAGCAGCCCCACTGAGGTCGATAAGCAGTTCTTC
TRBJ2-5 TRBV7-9 TRBD2 once CAAAGSGGGQETQYF TGTGCCGCAGCTGGATCGGGCGGGGGTCAAGAGACCCAGTACTTC
TRBJ2-6 TRBV29-1 - - CRNKRGSNSGANVQTF TGCAGGAATAAAAGGGGCTCGAACTCTGGGGCCAACGTCCAGACTTTC
TRBJ1-2 TRBV20-1 - few CSARASGQGYGYTF TGCAGTGCTAGAGCCTCGGGCCAGGGCTATGGCTACACCTTC
TRBJ2-6 TRBV4-3 - - CASSQDSRGANVLTF TGCGCCAGCAGCCAAGACAGTCGTGGGGCCAACGTCCTGACTTTC
TRBJ2-7 TRBV20-1 - - CRAGAAGSYEQYF TGCAGAGCCGGGGCCGCGGGGTCCTACGAGCAGTACTTC
TRBJ2-1 TRBV4-2 - - CASSHPGGTFQETQFF TGTGCCAGCAGCCACCCAGGGGGGACCTTCCAAGAGACCCAGTTCTTC
TRBJ2-1 TRBV6-2/TRBV6-3 TRBD1 few CASSRDRVEPNEQFF TGTGCCAGCAGTCGGGACAGGGTTGAGCCCAATGAGCAGTTCTTC
TRBJ1-1 TRBV29-1 - - CSVEGYFAEAFF TGCAGCGTTGAGGGATATTTCGCTGAAGCTTTCTTT
TRBJ2-3 TRBV5-6 - - CASSLGSISDTQYF TGTGCCAGCAGCTTGGGATCGATCTCAGATACGCAGTATTTT
TRBJ2-1 TRBV20-1 TRBD2 many CSAQTSGGYNEQFF TGCAGCGCCCAGACTAGCGGGGGTTACAATGAGCAGTTCTTC
TRBJ2-7 TRBV30 - few CAWTGSYEQYF TGTGCCTGGACTGGGAGCTACGAGCAGTACTTC
TRBJ2-1 TRBV6-1 TRBD1 - CASSEGDSSYNEQFF TGTGCCAGCAGTGAAGGGGACAGCTCCTACAATGAGCAGTTCTTC
TRBJ2-7 TRBV7-2 TRBD2 - CASSPAGGLPSYEQYF TGTGCCAGCAGCCCAGCGGGGGGGCTGCCCTCCTACGAGCAGTACTTC
TRBJ2-7 TRBV9 - - CANSELAGSGYEQYF TGTGCCAACAGCGAGCTGGCGGGAAGTGGGTACGAGCAGTACTTC
TRBJ2-1 TRBV4-1 TRBD1 few CASSHLGAGGSGNEQFF TGCGCCAGCAGCCACCTCGGGGCAGGGGGCTCTGGGAATGAGCAGTTCTTC
TRBJ2-7 TRBV7-2 - many CASSLGSPYEQYF TGTGCCAGCAGTCTTGGGTCACCCTACGAGCAGTACTTC
TRBJ2-5 TRBV6-5 - - CASSYNRGHSGETQYF TGTGCCAGCAGTTATAATAGGGGTCACTCAGGAGAGACCCAGTACTTC
TRBJ2-1 TRBV19 TRBD2 few CASSMLAGGNNEQFF TGTGCCAGTAGTATGCTAGCGGGGGGAAACAATGAGCAGTTCTTC
TRBJ2-3 TRBV15 TRBD2 - CATSKTSGGAADTQYF TGTGCCACCAGCAAGACTAGCGGGGGGGCGGCAGATACGCAGTATTTT
TRBJ2-7 TRBV20-1 - - CSARDPPEQYF TGCAGTGCTAGAGATCCCCCCGAGCAGTACTTC
TRBJ2-5 TRBV7-9 - few CASSLDGGPPPETQYF TGTGCCAGCAGCTTAGACGGGGGCCCTCCCCCGGAGACCCAGTACTTC
TRBJ2-3 TRBV4-3 - - CASSQDGTDPSTDTQYF TGCGCCAGCAGCCAAGATGGAACAGACCCTAGCACAGATACGCAGTATTTT
TRBJ2-3 TRBV4-3 - - CASSQGRSISRTDTQYF TGCGCCAGCAGCCAAGGTCGTAGCATTTCTCGCACAGATACGCAGTATTTT
TRBJ2-1 TRBV12-3/TRBV12-4 - - CASSPVGGEQFF TGTGCTAGCAGCCCCGTCGGAGGTGAGCAGTTCTTC
TRBJ1-5 TRBV6-6 - few CASSFPEAGGHNQPQHF TGTGCCAGCAGTTTCCCAGAGGCAGGAGGACACAATCAGCCCCAGCATTTT
TRBJ1-1 TRBV29-1 - - CSAGRGQRANTEAFF TGCAGCGCTGGCCGGGGGCAGCGGGCCAACACTGAAGCTTTCTTT
TRBJ1-5 TRBV2 TRBD1 - CASSLSVGGHPQHF TGTGCCAGCAGCCTGTCGGTAGGGGGCCATCCCCAGCATTTT
TRBJ1-3 TRBV7-2 - few CASSSSFGNTIYF TGTGCCAGCAGCTCGAGTTTCGGAAACACCATATATTTT
TRBJ2-5 TRBV12-3/TRBV12-4 TRBD2 - CASSHGTSGGQETQYF TGTGCCAGCAGCCATGGGACTAGCGGGGGACAAGAGACCCAGTACTTC
TRBJ2-7 TRBV9 - - CASSARGSGGEQYF TGTGCCAGCAGCGCCCGCGGATCTGGGGGCGAGCAGTACTTC
TRBJ2-3 TRBV6-4 TRBD2 few CASSTGLDSHTQYF TGTGCCAGCAGTACCGGACTAGACTCACATACGCAGTATTTT
TRBJ2-1 TRBV6-5 TRBD2 - CASSYASGIYNEQFF TGTGCCAGCAGTTACGCTAGCGGGATTTACAATGAGCAGTTCTTC
TRBJ2-6 TRBV5-1 - few CASSLGPPGFTGANVLTF TGCGCCAGCAGCTTGGGCCCCCCAGGGTTTACTGGGGCCAACGTCCTGACTTTC